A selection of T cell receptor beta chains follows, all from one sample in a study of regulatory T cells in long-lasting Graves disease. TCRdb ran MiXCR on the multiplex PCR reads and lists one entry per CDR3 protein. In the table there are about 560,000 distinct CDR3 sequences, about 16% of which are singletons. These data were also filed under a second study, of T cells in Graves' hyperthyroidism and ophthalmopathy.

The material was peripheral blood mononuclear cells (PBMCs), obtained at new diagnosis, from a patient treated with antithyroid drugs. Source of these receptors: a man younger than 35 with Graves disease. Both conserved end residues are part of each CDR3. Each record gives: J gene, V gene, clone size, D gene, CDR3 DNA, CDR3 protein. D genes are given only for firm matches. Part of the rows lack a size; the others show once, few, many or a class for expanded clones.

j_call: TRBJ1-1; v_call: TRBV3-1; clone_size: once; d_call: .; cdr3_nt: TGTGCCAGCAGCCCTTATCAAAAGGGAGCTTTCTTT; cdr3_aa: CASSPYQKGAFF
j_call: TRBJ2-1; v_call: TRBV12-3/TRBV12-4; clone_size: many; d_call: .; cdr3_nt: TGTGCCAGCAGTTTCGGGCGGGCCTTAAACGATGAGCAGTTCTTC; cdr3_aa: CASSFGRALNDEQFF
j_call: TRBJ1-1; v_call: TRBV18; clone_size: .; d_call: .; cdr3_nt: TGTGCCAGCTCATCCGATAGCGCGAACACTGAAGCTTTCTTT; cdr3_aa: CASSSDSANTEAFF
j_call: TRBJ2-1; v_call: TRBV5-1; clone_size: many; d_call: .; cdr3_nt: TGCGCCAGCAGCCGAGCTACTGATAATTCCTACAATGAGCAGTTCTTC; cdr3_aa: CASSRATDNSYNEQFF
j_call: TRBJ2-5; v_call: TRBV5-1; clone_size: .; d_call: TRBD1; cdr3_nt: TGCGCCAGCAGCTTCAGGACAGGGAGGCAAGAGACCCAGTACTTC; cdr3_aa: CASSFRTGRQETQYF
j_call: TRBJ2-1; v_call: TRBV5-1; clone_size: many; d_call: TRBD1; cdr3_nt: TGCGCCAGCAGCTTGACAGGGGGAGGATACAATGAGCAGTTCTTC; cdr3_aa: CASSLTGGGYNEQFF
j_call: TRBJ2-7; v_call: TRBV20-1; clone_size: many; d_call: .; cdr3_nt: TGCAGTGCTAGTGGGATTGCCCCCCTCCACGAGCAGTACTTC; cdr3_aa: CSASGIAPLHEQYF
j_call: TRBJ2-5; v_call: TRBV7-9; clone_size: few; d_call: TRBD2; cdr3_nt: TGTGCCAGCAGCTTACCCCTAGCGGGAGGGCCCGAGACCCAGTACTTC; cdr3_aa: CASSLPLAGGPETQYF
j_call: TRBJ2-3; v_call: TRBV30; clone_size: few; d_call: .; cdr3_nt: TGTGCCTGGAGTGCAGCGATCACAGATACGCAGTATTTT; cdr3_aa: CAWSAAITDTQYF
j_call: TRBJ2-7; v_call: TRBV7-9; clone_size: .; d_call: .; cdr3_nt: TGTGCCACCGAGGATTATAAGGGCCACGAGCAGTACTTC; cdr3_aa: CATEDYKGHEQYF